One and the same sample provided the 16 T cell receptor beta chains below, sequenced in a study of blood T cell repertoires in COVID-19. Profiled with immunoSEQ multiplex PCR; TCRdb holds only in-frame clones, not every one. Of 35,000 to 45,000 clones listed, around 83% were seen once; the top ten hold 59%. The sequenced sample was peripheral blood. The source of these receptors is a man between 65 and 85 years old with acute or convalescent COVID-19.

The chain has TRBV5-5 and TRBJ1-1, with D possibly being TRBD1 (5 bases). This CDR3 region has 14 residues. CDR1 SGHKS and CDR2 YYEKEE come from the germline V gene (reference sequence). V was cut by 6 bases and J by 3 bases, with 15 bases left in between. CDR3 region: CASKLQGWDTEAFF. In nucleotides, the CDR3 is TGTGCCAGCAAGTTGCAGGGATGGGACACTGAAGCTTTCTTT. Looking up the rest from reference TRBV5-5 and TRBJ1-1 gives the full variable domain: DAGVTQSPTHLIKTRGQQVTLRCSPISGHKSVSWYQQVLGQGPQFIFQYYEKEERGRGNFPDRFSARQFPNYSSELNVNALLLGDSALYLCASKLQGWDTEAFFGQGTRLTVV.

The rearrangement joins TRBV4-1 to TRBJ2-1, with TRBD2 identical over 10 bases. This CDR3 has 14 amino acids. J was trimmed by 2 bases and V by 8 bases; bases with no gene match: 3. The germline V gene has CDR1 MGHRA and CDR2 YSYEKL. The CDR3 region is CASLAGAAYNEQFF. CDR3 bases: TGCGCCAGCCTAGCGGGAGCCGCCTACAATGAGCAGTTCTTC.

The chain recombines TRBV27 with TRBJ1-3, with 7 bases that match TRBD1. CDR1 and CDR2 (germline): MNHEY, SMNVEV (reference sequence). V gave up 5 bases and J gave up 0 bases; unmatched junction bases: 4. This CDR3 spans 15 amino acids. CDR3: CASSRQGISGNTIYF. In nucleotides, the CDR3 is TGTGCCAGCAGTCGACAGGGAATCTCTGGAAACACCATATATTTT.

Written as DNA, the CDR3 is TGTGCCAGCAGTTCCCCTGGGCCGAACACTGAAGCTTTCTTT. Translated: CASSSPGPNTEAFF. The chain is built from TRBV27 and TRBJ1-1, with D unclear. Germline lookup yields CDR1 MNHEY and CDR2 SMNVEV (reference sequence). The CDR3 has 14 residues. V shed 4 bases and J shed 1 base, with 10 bases lying between them.

The J gene is TRBJ1-5, the V gene TRBV19, with D tentatively TRBD1 (6 bases). Germline assignment: CDR1 LNHDA and CDR2 SQIVND (reference sequence). The V end lost 6 bases, the J end lost 6 bases, and 18 bases lay between the germline ends. The CDR3 totals 15 residues. CDR3 DNA: TGTGCCAGTAGCCGTATGACAGGTGGAGGTCAGCCCCAGCATTTT. Protein sequence: CASSRMTGGGQPQHF.

J is TRBJ1-5 and V is TRBV6-5; D gene uncertain. Germline CDR1 reads MNHEY; CDR2 reads SVGAGI. The CDR3 is made up of 15 amino acids. V lost 6 bases to trimming and J lost 0 bases, with 12 bases between them. The CDR3 bases are TGTGCCAGCAGCCAGGAGGTTTATAGCAATCAGCCCCAGCATTTT. Amino acid sequence: CASSQEVYSNQPQHF.

This rearrangement joins TRBV7-2 to TRBJ2-3, with TRBD2 matching over 10 bases. This CDR3 spans 15 amino acids. V was pared by 2 bases and J by 4 bases, with 3 bases of the junction left unmatched. The germline V gene has CDR1 SGHTA and CDR2 FQGNSA. The CDR3 coding sequence is TGTGCCAGCAGCTTAAGGCTAGCGGGAGCAGATACGCAGTATTTT. Its protein is CASSLRLAGADTQYF.

The rearrangement joins TRBV7-3 to TRBJ2-7; 8 bases agree with TRBD2. CDR3 length equals 16 residues. Germline CDR1 is SGHTA and CDR2 is FQGTGA. Unmatched junction bases numbered 5, after V lost 1 base and J lost 0 bases. CDR3 nucleotide sequence: TGTGCCAGCAGCTTAAATGGCGGGAGGAGCTCCTACGAGCAGTACTTC. Protein product: CASSLNGGRSSYEQYF.

The V and J genes are TRBV6-1 and TRBJ1-2, with D possibly matching TRBD1 (5 bases). Trimming stripped 2 bases from V and 4 bases from J, with 11 bases between. Looked up from germline, CDR1 is MNHNS and CDR2 is SASEGT. This CDR3 spans 14 amino acids. The CDR3: CASSEMGQAYGYTF. For the CDR3, the DNA is TGTGCCAGCAGTGAAATGGGGCAGGCCTATGGCTACACCTTC.

The rearrangement joins TRBV6-2 or TRBV6-3 to TRBJ2-3; unclear D gene. Trimming took off 2 bases at V and 1 base at J, with 7 bases between the two ends. This CDR3 has 14 residues. Germline assignment: CDR1 MNHEY and CDR2 SVGEGT. DNA of the CDR3: TGTGCCAGCAGTTACAATCCGGGCACAGATACGCAGTATTTT. It codes for CASSYNPGTDTQYF.

This chain connects TRBV11-2 to TRBJ2-7; 9 bases are a match to TRBD1. The CDR3 sequence is 14 residues long. V was clipped by 3 bases and J by 4 bases; unmatched bases: 4. Germline CDR1 SGHAT, CDR2 FQNNGV. The CDR3, as DNA: TGTGCCAGCAGCTTCACCGGGACAGGGTACGAGCAGTACTTC. This gives the protein CASSFTGTGYEQYF.

This chain links TRBV5-1 with TRBJ1-2; no definite D call. CDR3 length: 15 amino acids. Germline assignment: CDR1 SGHRS and CDR2 YFSETQ. V gave up 3 bases and J gave up 2 bases, with 14 bases separating them. In DNA form, the CDR3 reads TGCGCCAGCAGCTCTTTAGGCGGGGTAAACTATGGCTACACCTTC. Translation gives CASSSLGGVNYGYTF.

The chain carries TRBV3-1 (or the pseudogene TRBV3-2) and TRBJ2-4; TRBD1 might be the D (7 bases). V shed 0 bases and J shed 6 bases, with 12 bases lying between them. Germline loops: CDR1 LGHDT, CDR2 YNNKEL (reference sequence). The CDR3 totals 15 residues. CDR3 loop: CASSQEGQGGNIQYF. The CDR3 DNA follows: TGTGCCAGCAGCCAAGAGGGGCAGGGGGGAAACATTCAGTACTTC.

This rearrangement joins TRBV7-6 to TRBJ2-1; weak D call: TRBD1 (6 bases). The CDR3 is 18 residues long. Germline V CDR1 and CDR2: SGHVS, FNYEAQ. V lost 1 base to trimming and J lost 2 bases, with 18 bases between them. This CDR3 reads CASSLEALWTATYNEQFF. In nucleotides, the CDR3 is TGTGCCAGCAGCTTAGAAGCTCTCTGGACAGCGACCTACAATGAGCAGTTCTTC.

J is TRBJ2-7 and V is TRBV6-5, with 7 nucleotides matching TRBD1. Germline V gene data show CDR1 as MNHEY and CDR2 as SVGAGI. V shed 6 bases, J shed 2 bases, and the junction held 7 bases outside the gene matches. The CDR3 has 14 amino acids. For the CDR3, the DNA is TGTGCCAGCAGCAGAGACAGGGACCCCTACGAGCAGTACTTC. Translating gives CASSRDRDPYEQYF.

The rearrangement links TRBV5-1 to TRBJ1-1, with TRBD1 matching over 9 bases. Germline assignment: CDR1 SGHRS and CDR2 YFSETQ. The length of the CDR3 is 16 residues. The ends lost 4 bases at V and 3 bases at J; junction bases unmatched: 10. The CDR3 DNA follows: TGCGCCAGCAGCCTCGGTCCCCGGACAGGGGACACTGAAGCTTTCTTT. Its translation: CASSLGPRTGDTEAFF.